The rows below give T cell receptor beta chains drawn from one sample of a study of blood T cell repertoires in COVID-19. This table comes from immunoSEQ multiplex PCR, and its TCRdb copy is limited to in-frame clones, with some not included. The table shows approximately 190,000 clones, with 75% to 90% occurring only once. The source material was peripheral blood. These receptors originate from a woman aged 40 to 50 with acute or convalescent COVID-19. The CDR3 runs from the conserved cysteine through the conserved F or W. A D gene is named only where the DNA matches it firmly. A row's size may be missing; if present it is once, few, many or a size class.

CDR3 protein: CASSRGSVAGTDTQYF
CDR3 DNA: TGTGCCAGCTCCCGCGGATCGGTAGCGGGAACCGATACGCAGTATTTT
V gene: TRBV18
D gene: TRBD2
J gene: TRBJ2-3
clone size: once

CDR3 protein: CASSRVAGGDYEQYF
CDR3 DNA: TGTGCCAGCAGCCGAGTGGCGGGGGGGGACTACGAGCAGTACTTC
V gene: TRBV5-4
D gene: TRBD2
J gene: TRBJ2-7
clone size: NA

CDR3 protein: CASSFDRSGNTIYF
CDR3 DNA: TGTGCCAGCAGTTTCGACAGGAGTGGAAACACCATATATTTT
V gene: TRBV28
D gene: NA
J gene: TRBJ1-3
clone size: NA

CDR3 protein: CASSLLQGPSQPQHF
CDR3 DNA: TGTGCCAGCAGCTTACTCCAGGGCCCTAGTCAGCCCCAGCATTTT
V gene: TRBV7-8
D gene: NA
J gene: TRBJ1-5
clone size: many

CDR3 protein: CASSDLLAGAIYEQYF
CDR3 DNA: TGTGCCAGCAGTGACCTACTAGCGGGGGCAATCTACGAGCAGTACTTC
V gene: TRBV6-1
D gene: TRBD2
J gene: TRBJ2-7
clone size: NA

CDR3 protein: CASSQGGLAGGKPQHF
CDR3 DNA: TGCGCCAGCAGCCAAGGGGGCTTGGCAGGGGGTAAGCCCCAGCATTTT
V gene: TRBV4-1
D gene: TRBD1
J gene: TRBJ1-5
clone size: NA

CDR3 protein: CASMATWGVRYGYTF
CDR3 DNA: TGTGCCAGCATGGCCACATGGGGGGTACGGTATGGCTACACCTTC
V gene: TRBV27
D gene: NA
J gene: TRBJ1-2
clone size: NA

CDR3 protein: CAWSEVDTMFYNEQFF
CDR3 DNA: TGTGCCTGGAGTGAAGTCGACACGATGTTCTACAATGAGCAGTTCTTC
V gene: TRBV30
D gene: NA
J gene: TRBJ2-1
clone size: NA

CDR3 protein: CASSPRAGANVLTF
CDR3 DNA: TGTGCCAGCAGCCCCAGGGCTGGGGCCAACGTCCTGACTTTC
V gene: TRBV9
D gene: NA
J gene: TRBJ2-6
clone size: NA

CDR3 protein: CASSEWTGGNNEQFF
CDR3 DNA: TGCGCCAGCAGTGAGTGGACGGGGGGAAACAATGAGCAGTTCTTC
V gene: TRBV10-2
D gene: TRBD2
J gene: TRBJ2-1
clone size: NA

CDR3 protein: CASSFRGRISYEQYF
CDR3 DNA: TGTGCCAGCAGTTTTCGCGGGAGGATCTCCTACGAGCAGTACTTC
V gene: TRBV28
D gene: TRBD2
J gene: TRBJ2-7
clone size: NA

CDR3 protein: CASSKTYLRRGSTEAFF
CDR3 DNA: TGTGCCAGTAGTAAGACTTATCTGAGGAGGGGAAGCACTGAAGCTTTCTTT
V gene: TRBV19
D gene: NA
J gene: TRBJ1-1
clone size: NA

CDR3 protein: CASSLPDSYSNQPQHF
CDR3 DNA: TGTGCCAGCAGTCTCCCCGACAGTTATAGCAATCAGCCCCAGCATTTT
V gene: TRBV28
D gene: NA
J gene: TRBJ1-5
clone size: NA

CDR3 protein: CASSIGQTLTEAFF
CDR3 DNA: TGTGCCAGTAGTATAGGACAGACCCTCACTGAAGCTTTCTTT
V gene: TRBV19
D gene: NA
J gene: TRBJ1-1
clone size: once

CDR3 protein: CASSLWGPGQGNSPLHF
CDR3 DNA: TGTGCCAGCAGTTTATGGGGACCGGGACAGGGAAATTCACCCCTCCACTTT
V gene: TRBV28
D gene: TRBD1
J gene: TRBJ1-6
clone size: NA

CDR3 protein: CASSSQTGGNSPLHF
CDR3 DNA: TGCGCCAGCAGCTCCCAGACAGGGGGTAATTCACCCCTCCACTTT
V gene: TRBV5-1
D gene: TRBD1
J gene: TRBJ1-6
clone size: NA

CDR3 protein: CASSFAGTSGLNTQYF
CDR3 DNA: TGTGCCAGCAGCTTCGCCGGGACTAGCGGCTTGAATACGCAGTATTTT
V gene: TRBV7-2
D gene: TRBD2
J gene: TRBJ2-3
clone size: NA